This paragraph covers one T cell receptor (beta chain) sequence. The entry originates in a study of CD8 T cells in ankylosing spondylitis. Trimming at V came to 7 bases and at J to 6 bases, leaving 10 bases not matched to a gene. The CDR3 sequence is 15 residues long. The germline V gene encodes CDR1 ENHRY and CDR2 SYGVKD. Making use of molecular barcodes, quantitative 5'-RACE generated TCR beta libraries. TCRdb recomputed calls from the 5' RACE reads with MiXCR, one row per CDR3 protein. The table includes roughly 140,000 distinct CDR3 sequences, around 42% detected once. Source material: synovial fluid, either unsorted or a sorted T cell fraction (not recorded which). This clonotype originated in a male donor with ankylosing spondylitis. This chain joins TRBV10-3 and TRBJ2-1, with 9 bases lining up with TRBD1. The CDR3 loop reads CAINHGTGMGNEQFF. The CDR3 nucleotides read TGTGCCATCAACCACGGGACAGGGATGGGCAATGAGCAGTTCTTC.